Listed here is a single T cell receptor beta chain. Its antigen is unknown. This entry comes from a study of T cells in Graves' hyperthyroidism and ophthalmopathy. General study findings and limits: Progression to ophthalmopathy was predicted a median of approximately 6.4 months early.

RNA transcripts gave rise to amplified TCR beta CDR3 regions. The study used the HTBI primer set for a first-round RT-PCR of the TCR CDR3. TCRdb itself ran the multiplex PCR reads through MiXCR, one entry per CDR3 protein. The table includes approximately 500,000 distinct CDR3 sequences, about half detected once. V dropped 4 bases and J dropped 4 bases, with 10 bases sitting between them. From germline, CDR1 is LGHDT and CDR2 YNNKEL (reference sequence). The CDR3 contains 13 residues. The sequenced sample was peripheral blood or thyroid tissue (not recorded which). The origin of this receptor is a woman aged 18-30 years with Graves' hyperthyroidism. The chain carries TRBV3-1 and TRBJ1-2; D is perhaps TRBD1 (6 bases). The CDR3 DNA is TGTGCCAGCAGCCGAGAGGGGGGCTATGGCTACACCTTC. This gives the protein CASSREGGYGYTF.